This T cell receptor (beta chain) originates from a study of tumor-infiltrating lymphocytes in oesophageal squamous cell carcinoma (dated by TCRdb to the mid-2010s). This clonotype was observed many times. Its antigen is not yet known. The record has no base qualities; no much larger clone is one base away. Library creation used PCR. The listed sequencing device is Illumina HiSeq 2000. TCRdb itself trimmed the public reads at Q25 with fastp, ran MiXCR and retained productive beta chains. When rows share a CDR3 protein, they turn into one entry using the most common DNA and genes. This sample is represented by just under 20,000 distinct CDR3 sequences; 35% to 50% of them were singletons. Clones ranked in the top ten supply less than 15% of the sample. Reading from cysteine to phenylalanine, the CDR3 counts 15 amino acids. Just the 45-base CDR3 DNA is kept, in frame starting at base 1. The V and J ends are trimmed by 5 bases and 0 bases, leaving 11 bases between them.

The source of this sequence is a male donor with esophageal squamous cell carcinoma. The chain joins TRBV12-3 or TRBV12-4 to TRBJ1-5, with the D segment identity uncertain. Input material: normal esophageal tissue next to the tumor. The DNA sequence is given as TGTGCCAGCAGTCAAGGACGGCATAGCAATCAGCCCCAGCATTTT. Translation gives CASSQGRHSNQPQHF.